Here is one T cell receptor beta chain with its context. TCRdb processed the PCR reads anew with MiXCR; each CDR3 protein has one entry. The sample contains approximately 630,000 distinct CDR3 sequences, roughly 25% of which appear only once. This CDR3 spans 15 amino acids. Germline assignment: CDR1 SGHDN and CDR2 FVKESK. V lost 3 bases and J 0 bases, leaving 12 bases between the germline ends. This record comes from a study of molecular identifiers for immune sequencing clone quantification. In the sort, naive CD8 T cells were defined as CD8+CD4-CCR7+CD45RA+. The clonotype comes from a human donor in good health. Some libraries in this study had Jurkat cell RNA spiked in. Sequencing input: naive CD8+ T cells from blood, with Jurkat cell RNA spiked in. This sample's subset: FACS-sorted CD8+CD4-CCR7+CD45RA+ naive T cells. This sequence joins TRBV14 and TRBJ2-7, with D perhaps matching TRBD1 or TRBD2 (5 bases each). In nucleotides, the CDR3 is TGTGCCAGCAGCCACGGGACCGCCCTCTCCTACGAGCAGTACTTC. Protein product: CASSHGTALSYEQYF.